This T cell receptor (beta chain) originates from a study of OX40 agonist ivuxolimab in advanced cancers. Study details: Earlier treatment with anti-PD-1, anti-PD-L1 or anti-CTLA-4 was permitted, and about 40% had received some. Three patients, one with hepatocellular carcinoma and two with cutaneous melanoma, responded partially.

Some clones are missing from TCRdb's copy, which holds only in-frame ones; the method was immunoSEQ multiplex PCR. The sample consists of roughly 56,000 clones, roughly 81% of them appearing once. Autoimmune disease history or systemic immunosuppression led to patients being barred. Study-level findings and limits: The CD4+ and CD8+ T cells in the blood had expanded clonally by week 6 at 0.1 to 3.0 mg/kg.

In germline, CDR1 is SGHTA, CDR2 FQGNSA. Losses at the gene ends were 5 bases for V and 6 bases for J; bases not matched to a gene: 8. The CDR3 runs to 15 residues. In regard to this clone: The antigen remains unidentified.

The chain is built from TRBV7-2 and TRBJ2-3, with 10 bases identical to TRBD2. The sequence was collected from an adult with an advanced solid tumor such as melanoma, head and neck, liver or kidney cancer. This sample comprised CD4+ or CD8+ T cells sorted from blood, obtained in a trial of the OX40 agonist ivuxolimab. The CDR3 is CASSPGGAGGDTQYF. The CDR3 DNA is TGTGCCAGCAGCCCCGGGGGAGCGGGAGGGGATACGCAGTATTTT.